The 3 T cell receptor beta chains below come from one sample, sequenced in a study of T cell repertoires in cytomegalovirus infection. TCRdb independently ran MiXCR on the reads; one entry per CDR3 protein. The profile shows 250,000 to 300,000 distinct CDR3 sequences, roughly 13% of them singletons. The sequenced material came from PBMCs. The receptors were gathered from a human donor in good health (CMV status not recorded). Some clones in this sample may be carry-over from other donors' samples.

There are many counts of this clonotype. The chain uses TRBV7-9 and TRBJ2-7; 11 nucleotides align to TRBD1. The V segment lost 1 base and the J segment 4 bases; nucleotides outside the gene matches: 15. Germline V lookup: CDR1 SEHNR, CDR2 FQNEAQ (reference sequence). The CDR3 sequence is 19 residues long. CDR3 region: CASSLDLDRGQTTEYEQYF. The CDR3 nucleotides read TGTGCCAGCAGCTTAGATCTGGACAGGGGGCAAACGACCGAGTACGAGCAGTACTTC.

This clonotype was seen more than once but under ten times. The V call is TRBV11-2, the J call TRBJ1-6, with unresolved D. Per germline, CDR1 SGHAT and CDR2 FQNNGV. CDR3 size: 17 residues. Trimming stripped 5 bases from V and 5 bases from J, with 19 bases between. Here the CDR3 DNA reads TGTGCCAGCAGCCCATACCTTTTGAGGGTAAATAATTCACCCCTCCACTTT. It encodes CASSPYLLRVNNSPLHF.

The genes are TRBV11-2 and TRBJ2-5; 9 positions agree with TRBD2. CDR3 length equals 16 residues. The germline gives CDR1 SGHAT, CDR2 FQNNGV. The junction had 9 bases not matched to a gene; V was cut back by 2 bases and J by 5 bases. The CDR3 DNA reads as TGTGCCAGCAGCTTATTGCCTAGCGGGACGGGGGAGACCCAGTACTTC. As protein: CASSLLPSGTGETQYF.